This TCR beta chain was documented in a study of blood T cell repertoires in COVID-19 (dated by TCRdb to about 2020). In terms of the full investigation: Samples covering the acute and convalescent phases of COVID-19 were provided by collaborators in the United States, Italy and Spain. The prospective study material was composed of cDNA or gDNA derived from T cells, B-cell-depleted T cells, or PBMCs. Subjects who had been exposed to COVID-19, were actively infected with it, or had recovered from it provided the deeply sampled blood TCRbeta repertoires that made up the dataset. A freely available public database, intended as a resource for researchers studying the immune response to SARS-CoV-2, is where the repertoires were released. The samples were drawn from the first 160 participants of the ongoing ImmuneRACE study and from over a thousand subjects provided by 6 global collaborators. The sample metadata nearly always contained a de-identified subject ID, COVID-19 status, age in years and sex. Where available, HLA class I and class II types were obtained from metadata supplied by the sample provider rather than from assay-based typing.

Points on this clone: The specificity of this receptor is unknown. No base quality information exists; no much larger clone differs at one position.

In Seattle, one collaborating source enrolled patients while the infection was active and tracked those patients longitudinally over the course of disease. The collaborating institutions used their own protocols to collect whole blood in K2EDTA tubes. For TCRbeta analysis, collaborators shipped samples as frozen whole blood, isolated PBMCs, or DNA extracted from either of those sample types. TCRbeta CDR3 regions were amplified from genomic DNA using the immunoSEQ Assay, a bias-controlled multiplex PCR. Concerning the study's data processing: Nucleated cell counts per sample were estimated from amplification of reference gene primers within the assay. To quantify the absolute abundance of each unique TCRbeta CDR3 rearrangement, sequence reads were collapsed and filtered. For each sample, productive Simpson clonality was calculated as the square root of Simpson's diversity index over productive rearrangements. Held by TCRdb, this immuneACCESS table contains in-frame sequences only and omits some clones. Under half of the omission traces to an unresolved V gene where checked; the cause of the rest is unknown. D and trimming come from the DNA, and the V and J calls and clone size come from that table. The sample contains approximately 110,000 clones, around 85% of them found a single time. The leading ten clones occupy 2.5% to 3.5% of the sample.

General conclusions and limits of the study: How much clinical and demographic metadata was included differed by source and by participant, and the metadata was provided uncurated.

This clonotype was sampled from a woman older than 75 with COVID-19, enrolled during active disease. Sample: peripheral blood.

In nucleotide form, the sequence is TGTGCCAGCAGCCCGAAGCAAGCGGGTATTATCAATGAGCAGTTCTTC. This is translated as CASSPKQAGIINEQFF. This chain is built from TRBV5-4 and TRBJ2-1; the D gene is perhaps TRBD2, on 6 matching bases. Taken from the germline V gene (reference sequence), the CDR1 and CDR2 loops are SGHNT and YYREEE. From cysteine to phenylalanine, the CDR3 is 16 amino acids long. The read is trimmed to its CDR3 DNA, 48 bases read in frame from base 1. A distance of 20 bases separates the germline ends of V and J, which lose 4 bases and 6 bases respectively.